This T cell receptor (beta chain) appears in the sequencing data of a study of T cell repertoires in cytomegalovirus infection. TCRdb independently ran MiXCR on the reads; one entry per CDR3 protein. The table records roughly 230,000 distinct CDR3 sequences, 22% of them present only once. V trimming: 5 bases; J trimming: 3 bases; junction bases outside the gene matches: 5. The length of the CDR3 is 14 residues. The V gene's germline CDR1 is KGHSH and CDR2 LQKENI. This clonotype was counted between two and nine times. Its matching antigen is unknown. Regarding the study as a whole: In two of eight donors, the top clonotype was HLA-C-restricted CMV-specific.

Sequencing was performed on CD8+ T cells from PBMCs. This clonotype originated in a human donor in good health (CMV status not recorded). Some clones in this sample may be carry-over from other donors' samples. V usage is TRBV18 and J usage is TRBJ2-7; 9 bases align to TRBD1. As DNA, the CDR3 is TGTGCCAGCTCAAGGGACAGGGTGAACTACGAGCAGTACTTC. It specifies CASSRDRVNYEQYF.